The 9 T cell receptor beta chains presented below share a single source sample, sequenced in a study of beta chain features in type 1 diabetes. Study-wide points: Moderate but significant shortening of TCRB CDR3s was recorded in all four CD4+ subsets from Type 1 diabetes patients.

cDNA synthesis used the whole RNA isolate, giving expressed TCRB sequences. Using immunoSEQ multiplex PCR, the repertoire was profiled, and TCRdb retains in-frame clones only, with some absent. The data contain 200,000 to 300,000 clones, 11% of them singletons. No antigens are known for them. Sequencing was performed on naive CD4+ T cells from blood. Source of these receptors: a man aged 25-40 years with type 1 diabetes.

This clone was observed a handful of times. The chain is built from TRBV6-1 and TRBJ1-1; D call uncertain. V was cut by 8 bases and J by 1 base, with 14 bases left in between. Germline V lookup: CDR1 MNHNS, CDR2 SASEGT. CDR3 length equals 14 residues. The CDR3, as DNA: TGTGCCAGCCTTTCACGCGGGAGGAACACTGAAGCTTTCTTT. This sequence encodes CASLSRGRNTEAFF.

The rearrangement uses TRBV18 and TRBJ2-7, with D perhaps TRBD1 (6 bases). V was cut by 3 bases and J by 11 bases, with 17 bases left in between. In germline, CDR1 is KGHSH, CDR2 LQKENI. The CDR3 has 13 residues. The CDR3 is CASSPSRQAAEYF. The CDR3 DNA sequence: TGTGCCAGCTCACCCTCAAGACAGGCGGCGGAGTACTTC.

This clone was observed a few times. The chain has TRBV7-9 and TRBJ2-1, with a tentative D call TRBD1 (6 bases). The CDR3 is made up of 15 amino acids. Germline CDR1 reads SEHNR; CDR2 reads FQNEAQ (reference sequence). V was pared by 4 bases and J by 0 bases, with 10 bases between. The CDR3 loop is CASSYRDNSYNEQFF. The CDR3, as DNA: TGTGCCAGCAGCTACCGGGACAACTCCTACAATGAGCAGTTCTTC.

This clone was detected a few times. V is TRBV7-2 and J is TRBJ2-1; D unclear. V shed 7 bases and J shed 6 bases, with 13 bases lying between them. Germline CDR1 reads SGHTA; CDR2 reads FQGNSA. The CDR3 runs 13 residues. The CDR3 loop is CASTLVPGNEQFF. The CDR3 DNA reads TGTGCCAGCACCCTCGTTCCCGGCAATGAGCAGTTCTTC.

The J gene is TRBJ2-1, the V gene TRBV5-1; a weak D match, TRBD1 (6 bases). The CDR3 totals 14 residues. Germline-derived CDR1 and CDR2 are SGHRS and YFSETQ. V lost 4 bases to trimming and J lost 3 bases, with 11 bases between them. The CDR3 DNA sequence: TGCGCCAGCAGCGGCCGGGACAACTACAATGAGCAGTTCTTC. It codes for CASSGRDNYNEQFF.

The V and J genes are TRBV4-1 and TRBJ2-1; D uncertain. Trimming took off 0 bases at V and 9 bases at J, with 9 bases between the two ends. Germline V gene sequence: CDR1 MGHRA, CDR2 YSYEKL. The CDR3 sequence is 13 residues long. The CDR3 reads CASSQDSLGEQFF. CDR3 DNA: TGCGCCAGCAGCCAAGATAGCTTAGGTGAGCAGTTCTTC.

The CDR3 nucleotides read TGTGCCAGCAGCTTAGGAGCGGGGGGTGTAAATGAGCAGTTCTTC. Residues: CASSLGAGGVNEQFF. The J gene is TRBJ2-1, the V gene TRBV7-2; 9 nucleotides line up with TRBD2. This CDR3 is built from 15 residues. V lost 1 base to trimming and J lost 7 bases; unmatched junction nucleotides: 5. Germline loops: CDR1 SGHTA, CDR2 FQGNSA.

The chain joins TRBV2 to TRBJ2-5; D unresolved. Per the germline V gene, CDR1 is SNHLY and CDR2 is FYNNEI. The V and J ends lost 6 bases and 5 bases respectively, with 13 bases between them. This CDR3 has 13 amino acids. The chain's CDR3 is CASSYNFGETQYF. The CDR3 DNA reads TGTGCCAGCAGCTACAACTTCGGGGAGACCCAGTACTTC.

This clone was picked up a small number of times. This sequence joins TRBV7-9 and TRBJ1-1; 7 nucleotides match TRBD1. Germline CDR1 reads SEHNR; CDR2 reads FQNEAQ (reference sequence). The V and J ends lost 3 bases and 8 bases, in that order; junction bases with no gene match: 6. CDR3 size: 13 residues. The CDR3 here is CASSFTGAHEAFF. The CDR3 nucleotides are TGTGCCAGCAGCTTCACAGGGGCTCACGAAGCTTTCTTT.